Following are 16 T cell receptor beta chains from one sample sequenced in a study of T cells in tumors after PD-1 blockade. Assay used: immunoSEQ multiplex PCR; TCRdb lists only in-frame clones, some missing. The sample holds around 34,000 clones, 73% seen once. The specimen was PBMCs, collected after anti-PD-1 treatment. The receptors here all came from a human donor with basal cell carcinoma.

The chain links TRBV19 to TRBJ2-1; 9 bases agree with TRBD1. The CDR3 contains 15 residues. Trimming removed 7 bases from V and 7 bases from J; junction bases left unmatched: 11. Germline V gene data show CDR1 as LNHDA and CDR2 as SQIVND (reference sequence). The CDR3 region has the DNA TGTGCCAGTACTACTCCGGGACAGGGACGGAATGAGCAGTTCTTC. This encodes CASTTPGQGRNEQFF.

The V and J genes are TRBV10-3 and TRBJ1-2; TRBD1 agrees at 7 bases. With 8 bases clipped from V and 4 bases from J, the junction kept 4 bases outside the gene matches. Per germline, CDR1 ENHRY and CDR2 SYGVKD. The CDR3 sequence is 12 residues long. The CDR3: CAIQGDLYGYTF. CDR3 DNA: TGTGCCATCCAGGGGGATCTCTATGGCTACACCTTC.

The V call is TRBV6-2 or TRBV6-3, the J call TRBJ2-3; weak D call: TRBD2 (7 bases). The CDR3 contains 15 residues. Trimming took off 2 bases at V and 6 bases at J, with 15 bases between the two ends. Germline assignment: CDR1 MNHEY and CDR2 SVGEGT. The CDR3 here is CASSYPRGGADTQYF. The CDR3 nucleotides are TGTGCCAGCAGTTACCCTCGAGGGGGGGCGGATACGCAGTATTTT.

This clone was seen a few times. The chain couples TRBV10-3 to TRBJ1-3; D perhaps matches TRBD1 (5 bases). Looked up from germline, CDR1 is ENHRY and CDR2 is SYGVKD. V was shortened by 2 bases and J by 0 bases, with 8 bases between the two germline ends. The CDR3 is 15 residues long. CDR3 in DNA: TGTGCCATCAGTGAGGGGACGTACTCTGGAAACACCATATATTTT. It encodes CAISEGTYSGNTIYF.

This clone has a count of ten or more. J is TRBJ2-7 and V is TRBV9; D gene uncertain. The germline V gene encodes CDR1 SGDLS and CDR2 YYNGEE. V shed 3 bases and J shed 5 bases, with 12 bases lying between them. The CDR3 length is 13 residues. CDR3 residues: CASSAESFHEQYF. In DNA form, the CDR3 reads TGTGCCAGCAGCGCCGAGTCCTTCCACGAGCAGTACTTC.

The chain couples TRBV12-3 or TRBV12-4 to TRBJ1-5; D ambiguous. The CDR3 spans 13 residues. V gave up 5 bases and J gave up 6 bases, with 11 bases separating them. The CDR3 DNA reads TGTGCCAGCAGTCCGCGCGGAAGTCAGCCCCAGCATTTT. Residues: CASSPRGSQPQHF.

The V gene is TRBV19, the J gene TRBJ2-2; D gene unclear. V lost 2 bases and J 6 bases, leaving 10 bases between the germline ends. From germline, CDR1 is LNHDA and CDR2 SQIVND (reference sequence). The CDR3 is 14 amino acids. The CDR3 sequence is CASSITRLAGELFF. Here the CDR3 DNA reads TGTGCCAGTAGTATAACCCGTTTGGCCGGGGAGCTGTTTTTT.

This chain uses TRBV11-3 with TRBJ2-7; D not resolved. V was clipped by 2 bases and J by 0 bases, with 8 bases between them. Germline CDR1 is SGHNT and CDR2 is YENEEA. The CDR3 sequence is 14 residues long. The CDR3 is CASSLRVDSYEQYF. CDR3 in DNA: TGTGCCAGCAGCTTACGGGTGGACTCCTACGAGCAGTACTTC.

The V gene is TRBV20-1, the J gene TRBJ2-7; 7 positions agree with TRBD1. There are 11 residues in the CDR3. Germline V CDR1 and CDR2: DFQATT, SNEGSKA (reference sequence). Trimming took 5 bases from V and 2 from J; bases not matched to a gene: 0. The CDR3 region is CSAQGAYEQYF. The CDR3 DNA sequence: TGCAGTGCTCAGGGGGCCTACGAGCAGTACTTC.

The V gene is TRBV5-6, the J gene TRBJ1-6; no clear D. The CDR3 is made up of 15 amino acids. With 2 bases removed from V and 8 bases from J, the gap between germline ends came to 14 bases. Germline V gene sequence: CDR1 SGHDT, CDR2 YYEEEE. This CDR3 reads CASSFRGSWDSPLHF. CDR3 DNA sequence: TGTGCCAGCAGCTTTCGAGGGTCCTGGGATTCACCCCTCCACTTT.

The chain combines TRBV28 with TRBJ1-1, with 7 bases lining up with TRBD1. The V and J ends lost 2 bases and 5 bases, in that order; junction bases with no gene match: 5. The CDR3 extends over 14 amino acids. The germline V gene encodes CDR1 MDHEN and CDR2 SYDVKM. CDR3 DNA sequence: TGTGCCAGCAGTTTAACCCCAGGGGGGACTGAAGCTTTCTTT. Encoded protein: CASSLTPGGTEAFF.

This chain connects TRBV4-3 to TRBJ2-4, with unresolved D. This CDR3 comprises 13 residues. From germline, CDR1 is LGHNA and CDR2 YSLEER. V lost 4 bases and J 1 base, leaving 5 bases between the germline ends. The CDR3 loop reads CASSPGAKNIQYF. Written as DNA, the CDR3 is TGCGCCAGCAGCCCCGGGGCCAAAAACATTCAGTACTTC.

There are a few counts of this clone. The chain carries TRBV19 and TRBJ1-5, with TRBD1 identical over 9 bases. Germline CDR1 is LNHDA and CDR2 is SQIVND (reference sequence). J gave up 2 bases and V 9 bases, and 20 bases lay outside the gene matches. CDR3 size: 19 residues. The CDR3 DNA sequence: TGTGCCAGCCAAAAGGGATCCGGACAGGGGTTCAGGGGCAATCAGCCCCAGCATTTT. It yields the protein CASQKGSGQGFRGNQPQHF. Supplemented by reference TRBV19 and TRBJ1-5, the full variable domain reads DGGITQSPKYLFRKEGQNVTLSCEQNLNHDAMYWYRQDPGQGLRLIYYSQIVNDFQKGDIAEGYSVSREKKESFPLTVTSAQKNPTAFYLCASQKGSGQGFRGNQPQHFGDGTRLSIL.

This chain uses TRBV30 with TRBJ1-5; TRBD1 aligns across 7 bases. Germline lookup yields CDR1 GTSNPN and CDR2 SVGIG (reference sequence). With 5 bases clipped from V and 3 bases from J, the junction kept 4 bases outside the gene matches. This CDR3 spans 13 amino acids. CDR3 coding DNA: TGTGCCTGGCGGGACAGCCACAATCAGCCCCAGCATTTT. Amino acid sequence: CAWRDSHNQPQHF. The complete variable domain, with remaining parts taken from reference TRBV30 and TRBJ1-5, reads SQTIHQWPATLVQPVGSPLSLECTVEGTSNPNLYWYRQAAGRGLQLLFYSVGIGQISSEVPQNLSASRPQDRQFILSSKKLLLSDSGFYLCAWRDSHNQPQHFGDGTRLSIL.

This clone was picked up one time. V and J are TRBV9 and TRBJ1-2; D is uncertain. The V gene's germline CDR1 is SGDLS and CDR2 YYNGEE. Trimming left V 5 bases short and J 5 bases short, with 10 bases between. This CDR3 is built from 12 residues. As DNA, the CDR3 is TGTGCCAGCAGTTATGCAGATTATGGCTACACCTTC. Its protein product is CASSYADYGYTF.

This clone turned up a few times. The chain joins TRBV7-9 to TRBJ1-6; D not resolved. Germline V CDR1 and CDR2: SEHNR, FQNEAQ (reference sequence). The CDR3 consists of 13 residues. V lost 1 base and J lost 14, with 12 bases in between. The CDR3 DNA reads TGTGCCAGCAGCTTAGGGGAAGTCCCGGCCCTCCACTTT. Protein product: CASSLGEVPALHF.